This TCR beta chain was observed in a study of blood T cell repertoires in COVID-19. Trimming cost V 0 bases and J 3 bases, with 4 bases left between them. The germline gives CDR1 SGDLS, CDR2 YYNGEE. This CDR3 contains 13 residues. Measured with immunoSEQ multiplex PCR; TCRdb has only the in-frame clones, and not every one. Of about 360,000 clones listed, 86% are singletons. The TCR was taken from a woman aged 55 to 70 with COVID-19, enrolled during active disease. The chain uses TRBV9 and TRBJ1-3, with D unclear. Sequencing input: peripheral blood. This CDR3 reads CASSVVVGNTIYF. CDR3 nucleotide sequence: TGTGCCAGCAGCGTAGTCGTTGGAAACACCATATATTTT.